This is a list of T cell receptor beta chains from one sample in a study of vaccination and CD4 T cells after COVID-19. Each CDR3 protein gets one entry after TCRdb re-called the PCR reads with MiXCR. Seen here are 20,000 to 30,000 distinct CDR3 sequences, roughly 62% observed once, and the top ten hold roughly a fifth. These receptors lack a known antigen. This sample comprised CD4+ T cells from blood, cultured in vitro, obtained after SARS-CoV-2 vaccination. These receptors originate from a human donor who received a COVID-19 vaccine. Each CDR3 is given with its conserved first and last residue. Fields, in order: J gene, D gene, V gene, clone size, CDR3 DNA, CDR3 protein. D genes are given only for firm matches. A clone size is listed for some rows: how often the clone was seen (once, few, many), or a class if it is expanded.

TRBJ1-6	TRBD1	TRBV30	NA	TGTGCCTGGAGCCGACCGGACAGGGAATTCTCACCCCTCCACTTT	CAWSRPDREFSPLHF
TRBJ2-7	TRBD1	TRBV7-9	NA	TGTGCCAGCAGCTTAAGACAGGGCTACGAGCAGTACTTC	CASSLRQGYEQYF
TRBJ2-1	NA	TRBV29-1	NA	TGCAGCGCCCGGGACACGGCTTACAATGAGCAGTTCTTC	CSARDTAYNEQFF
TRBJ2-7	NA	TRBV12-3/TRBV12-4	NA	TGTGCCAGCAGCCGAAGCTCCTACGAGCAGTACTTC	CASSRSSYEQYF
TRBJ2-7	TRBD1	TRBV7-2	NA	TGTGCCAGCAGCCGGACAGGGCGCACCTACGAGCAGTACTTC	CASSRTGRTYEQYF
TRBJ1-3	NA	TRBV7-8	NA	TGTGCCAGCAGCTTTATCGGGCAGGGTAGCTCTGGAAACACCATATATTTT	CASSFIGQGSSGNTIYF
TRBJ1-2	NA	TRBV4-2	NA	TGTGCCAGCAGCCAAGAGACACGGACAAGTCGGAGCTACACCTTC	CASSQETRTSRSYTF
TRBJ2-3	NA	TRBV12-3/TRBV12-4	NA	TGTGCCAGCAGTTTAGCGCCCTCGTGGGATACGCAGTATTTT	CASSLAPSWDTQYF
TRBJ2-3	TRBD2	TRBV5-1	NA	TGCGCCAGCAGCTTGGCGAGCGCGGGGGGAATAGATACGCAGTATTTT	CASSLASAGGIDTQYF
TRBJ2-3	NA	TRBV20-1	NA	TGCAGTGCGCGGAAATGGGACCTTAGCACAGATACGCAGTATTTT	CSARKWDLSTDTQYF
TRBJ1-2	NA	TRBV6-1	NA	TGTGCCAGCAGTGAAGTCGGGTATGGCTACACCTTC	CASSEVGYGYTF
TRBJ2-3	TRBD2	TRBV6-1	NA	TGTGCCAGCAGTGAAGCGGGACTAGCGGCAGATACGCAGTATTTT	CASSEAGLAADTQYF
TRBJ1-3	NA	TRBV10-2	NA	TGCGCCAGCAGTGCTTACAGGGCTGCTGGAAACACCATATATTTT	CASSAYRAAGNTIYF
TRBJ1-1	TRBD1	TRBV20-1	few	TGCAGTGCCAAACAGGGGGGAAACACTGAAGCTTTCTTT	CSAKQGGNTEAFF
TRBJ1-2	NA	TRBV12-3/TRBV12-4	NA	TGTGCCAGCAGTTTACATGAAGTATGGTATGGCTACACCTTC	CASSLHEVWYGYTF
TRBJ1-2	TRBD1	TRBV19	NA	TGTGCCAGTAGTAACCCAGGGGGCTCTGTCTATGGCTACACCTTC	CASSNPGGSVYGYTF
TRBJ1-1	TRBD1	TRBV27	NA	TGTGCCAGCAGTTCGGGGACAGGGATGATGAACACTGAAGCTTTCTTT	CASSSGTGMMNTEAFF
TRBJ1-2	TRBD1	TRBV7-9	NA	TGTGCCAGCAGCACTGGACAGGGGGGCTACACCTTC	CASSTGQGGYTF
TRBJ1-1	NA	TRBV2	few	TGTGCCAGCAGTTTCGGAGACACTGAAGCTTTCTTT	CASSFGDTEAFF
TRBJ1-2	NA	TRBV20-1	NA	TGCAGTGTCCCCCCACGCAGGGACCCTAACTATGGCTACACCTTC	CSVPPRRDPNYGYTF
TRBJ2-3	TRBD2	TRBV24-1	NA	TGTGCCACCAGTGATTTTCCTAGCGGGGGGAGGGCAGATACGCAGTATTTT	CATSDFPSGGRADTQYF
TRBJ1-1	NA	TRBV3-1	NA	TGTGCCAGCAGCCAAGAGGTCCTGATAAAGAACACTGAAGCTTTCTTT	CASSQEVLIKNTEAFF
TRBJ2-7	TRBD2	TRBV6-1	few	TGTGCCAGCAGCGACACCTTAGCGGGGGATGGCACCTACGAGCAGTACTTC	CASSDTLAGDGTYEQYF
TRBJ2-7	TRBD1	TRBV2	once	TGTGCCAGCAGTGAAGTTTTAAGGGGGCGAGAGCAGTACTTC	CASSEVLRGREQYF
TRBJ2-2	NA	TRBV20-1	NA	TGCAGTGCTAGAGTACCCCAGACCGGGGAGCTGTTTTTT	CSARVPQTGELFF
TRBJ1-5	NA	TRBV19	NA	TGTGCCAGTAGTATCTCTTCTCAGCCCCAGCATTTT	CASSISSQPQHF
TRBJ2-7	NA	TRBV24-1	few	TGTGCCACCAGTGATTACCCAGGGAGGGAGCAGTACTTC	CATSDYPGREQYF
TRBJ2-5	NA	TRBV7-2	NA	TGTGCCAGCAGCCCCACGAGGGGGGTCGAGACCCAGTACTTC	CASSPTRGVETQYF
TRBJ2-5	NA	TRBV12-3/TRBV12-4	NA	TGTGCCAGCATTGGCCAGACCATCCAAGAGACCCAGTACTTC	CASIGQTIQETQYF
TRBJ1-2	TRBD1	TRBV6-4	NA	TGTGCCAGCAGTGTCAACGGACAGGGCCATCACTATGGCTACACCTTC	CASSVNGQGHHYGYTF
TRBJ2-3	NA	TRBV6-1	NA	TGTGCCAGCAGTAGCGGACGGGGCACAGATACGCAGTATTTT	CASSSGRGTDTQYF
TRBJ1-6	NA	TRBV2	NA	TGTGCCAGCACGGTGGAAGGCTCTTCACCCCTCCACTTT	CASTVEGSSPLHF
TRBJ1-1	NA	TRBV12-3/TRBV12-4	NA	TGTGCCAGCAGTTTATCGGTCACAAGGGCTGAAGCTTTCTTT	CASSLSVTRAEAFF
TRBJ2-1	TRBD2	TRBV11-3	medium-sized	TGTGCCAGCAGCCGCGGGAGGGTCTCCTACAATGAGCAGTTCTTC	CASSRGRVSYNEQFF
TRBJ1-2	TRBD1	TRBV7-6	NA	TGTGCCAGCAGCTCGGCCGACAGGGTAGTAGAGGGCTACACCTTC	CASSSADRVVEGYTF
TRBJ2-7	TRBD2	TRBV7-2	NA	TGTGCCAGCAGCCAAGGACTAGCCCGCTCCTACGAGCAGTACTTC	CASSQGLARSYEQYF
TRBJ2-7	NA	TRBV5-1	NA	TGCGCCAGCAGCTTGGCCGCGACTAGCTCCTACGAGCAGTACTTC	CASSLAATSSYEQYF
TRBJ1-2	NA	TRBV5-1	few	TGCGCCAGCAGCTTGGGACAGAACAACTATGGCTACACCTTC	CASSLGQNNYGYTF
TRBJ1-2	NA	TRBV20-1	NA	TGCAGTGCTAGAGAGACGAGCTATGGCTACACCTTC	CSARETSYGYTF
TRBJ2-5	NA	TRBV27	NA	TGTGCCAGCAGTCCCAGGGGTTTAGAGACCCAGTACTTC	CASSPRGLETQYF
TRBJ2-5	NA	TRBV6-5	NA	TGTGCCAGCAGTTACCCTAGGGGGGGCCAGGAGACCCAGTACTTC	CASSYPRGGQETQYF
TRBJ2-2	NA	TRBV12-3/TRBV12-4	NA	TGTGCCAGCAGTCGAGTAACCGGGGAGCTGTTTTTT	CASSRVTGELFF
TRBJ2-3	NA	TRBV20-1	NA	TGCAGTGCTAGACGTCCAGGGACTAGCACAGATACGCAGTATTTT	CSARRPGTSTDTQYF
TRBJ1-4	TRBD1	TRBV7-9	NA	TGTGCCAGCAGCTTAGGACAGGGCTCCTTCCCTGCAACTAATGAAAAACTGTTTTTT	CASSLGQGSFPATNEKLFF
TRBJ2-3	NA	TRBV2	NA	TGTGCCAGCAGCCCCTCGGGGGCATTCACAGATACGCAGTATTTT	CASSPSGAFTDTQYF
TRBJ1-1	TRBD1	TRBV6-5	NA	TGTGCCAGCAGTTATAAGGACAGGGTGGTAGAGAACACTGAAGCTTTCTTT	CASSYKDRVVENTEAFF
TRBJ1-2	NA	TRBV5-1	few	TGCGCCAGCAGCTTGGCCGATGTTGGCTACACCTTC	CASSLADVGYTF
TRBJ1-1	TRBD1	TRBV2	NA	TGTGCCAGCAGGGACACGCCGGGACAGCGAAACACTGAAGCTTTCTTT	CASRDTPGQRNTEAFF
TRBJ1-1	TRBD1	TRBV12-3/TRBV12-4	NA	TGTGCCAGCAGCGACAGGGGGAGAAATGAAGCTTTCTTT	CASSDRGRNEAFF
TRBJ2-7	TRBD1	TRBV30	once	TGTGCCTGGAGCCCAGACAGGGTCTCCTACGAGCAGTACTTC	CAWSPDRVSYEQYF
TRBJ1-6	NA	TRBV7-8	few	TGTGCCAGCAGCTTAGCAGGGGGGGGGTCACCCCTCCACTTT	CASSLAGGGSPLHF
TRBJ2-7	TRBD2	TRBV20-1	NA	TGCAGTGCTAGCGGGGGGGCGAAAACCTACGAGCAGTACTTC	CSASGGAKTYEQYF
TRBJ1-2	NA	TRBV6-1	few	TGTGCCAGCAGTCCCTTGGGGAGTCAAGCTAACTATGGCTACACCTTC	CASSPLGSQANYGYTF
TRBJ1-5	NA	TRBV23-1	NA	TGCGCCAGCAGTCAATCGTATCAGCCCCAGCATTTT	CASSQSYQPQHF
TRBJ1-3	NA	TRBV2	NA	TGTGCCAGCAGTGAATCGTACTCTGGAAACACCATATATTTT	CASSESYSGNTIYF
TRBJ1-1	NA	TRBV12-3/TRBV12-4	NA	TGTGCCAGCAGCCCCTCAGGCACTGAAGCTTTCTTT	CASSPSGTEAFF
TRBJ2-1	NA	TRBV12-1	NA	TGTGCCAGCAGCTTTCCGGCGGGGGGGTTCCTTTTTTACAATGAGCAGTTCTTC	CASSFPAGGFLFYNEQFF
TRBJ1-1	NA	TRBV30	NA	TGCACCGCGAACAGGTTGAACACTGAAGCTTTCTTT	CTANRLNTEAFF
TRBJ2-3	TRBD2	TRBV7-6	NA	TGTGCCAGCAGCTTAGCTAGCGGGGCAGGCACAGATACGCAGTATTTT	CASSLASGAGTDTQYF